This T cell receptor beta chain was sequenced in a study of OX40 agonist ivuxolimab in advanced cancers. Study-wide context: Each dose-escalation patient presented with hepatocellular carcinoma, melanoma, renal cell or head and neck cancer. Study results and caveats: Fewer expanded clones were found on average in CD4+ than in CD8+ T cells. Certain nonresponders additionally had low normalized T-cell clonal expansion.

Trimming cost V 0 bases and J 4 bases, with 13 bases left between them. The CDR3 is made up of 15 amino acids. Germline V gene data show CDR1 as GTSNPN and CDR2 as SVGIG (reference sequence). Profiling relied on immunoSEQ multiplex PCR, and the TCRdb table lists in-frame clones only, not all of them. The sample has 3,000 or so clones, 60% to 85% seen once. Baseline, cycle 4 day 1, and cycle 7 day 1 were the blood sampling points. Comment on this clone: Its antigen is unknown.

The TCR was taken from an adult with an advanced solid tumor such as melanoma, head and neck, liver or kidney cancer. Source: CD4+ or CD8+ T cells sorted from blood, taken in a trial of the OX40 agonist ivuxolimab. The chain couples TRBV30 to TRBJ1-3; D call uncertain. The chain's CDR3 is CAWSVLMGSGNTIYF. The CDR3 coding sequence is TGTGCCTGGAGTGTACTGATGGGTTCCGGAAACACCATATATTTT.